This TCR beta chain was observed in a study of blood T cell repertoires in COVID-19. CDR1 and CDR2 from the germline V gene are SQVTM and ANQGSEA. CDR3 length equals 13 residues. The ends were cut back, 5 bases at V and 2 bases at J, with 13 bases in the middle. The assay was immunoSEQ multiplex PCR, and TCRdb's table has in-frame clones only and misses some. The table lists nearly 110,000 clones, 70% to 80% of them singletons. The TCR sequence derives from a human donor with acute or convalescent COVID-19. The donor label of this sample is uncertain. Material for sequencing was peripheral blood. V usage is TRBV29-1 and J usage is TRBJ2-7, with D maybe TRBD1 (8 bases). CDR3 nucleotide sequence: TGCAGCGTTAGGACAGGGAGGGCCTACGAGCAGTACTTC. It codes for CSVRTGRAYEQYF.